This is a list of T cell receptor beta chains from one sample in a study of blood T cell repertoires in COVID-19. Clones were read by immunoSEQ multiplex PCR, and TCRdb kept only the in-frame ones, dropping some. In the table there are around 68,000 clones, more than 80% of which are singletons. Sequences were obtained from peripheral blood. Source of these receptors: a man aged 45 to 65 with acute or convalescent COVID-19. CDR3s include the opening cysteine and the closing phenylalanine or tryptophan. The order of the fields is clone size, V gene, J gene, D gene, CDR3 protein, CDR3 DNA. D genes are given only for firm matches. The listing skips clone size in some rows; elsewhere it reads once, few, many or a size class.

once	TRBV6-1	TRBJ2-1	TRBD2	CASSEGTSGNNEQFF	TGTGCCAGCAGTGAAGGGACTAGCGGTAACAATGAGCAGTTCTTC
.	TRBV9	TRBJ2-2	TRBD2	CASSAAPGGTGELFF	TGTGCCAGCAGCGCCGCCCCGGGGGGTACCGGGGAGCTGTTTTTT
.	TRBV6-5	TRBJ1-6	TRBD1	CASRSRQGVDSPLHF	TGTGCCAGCAGGTCCAGACAGGGCGTCGATTCACCCCTCCACTTT
.	TRBV28	TRBJ2-5	TRBD2	CASSLSGRIQETQYF	TGTGCCAGCAGTCTCAGCGGGAGGATCCAAGAGACCCAGTACTTC
.	TRBV3-1/TRBV3-2	TRBJ1-2	.	CASSQGSVVHYGYTF	TGTGCCAGCAGCCAAGGGAGCGTCGTTCACTATGGCTACACCTTC
.	TRBV21-1	TRBJ2-3	.	CASNPPSSARESSDTQYF	TGTGCCAGCAATCCCCCTTCTTCGGCGCGGGAATCGTCAGATACGCAGTATTTT
.	TRBV7-9	TRBJ2-7	TRBD2	CASGRAVPYEQYF	TGTGCCAGCGGGAGGGCGGTCCCCTACGAGCAGTACTTC
.	TRBV3-1/TRBV3-2	TRBJ2-5	TRBD2	CASSQGAGVRETQYF	TGTGCCAGCAGCCAAGGGGCGGGAGTGAGGGAGACCCAGTACTTC
.	TRBV14	TRBJ2-5	TRBD2	CASSQGDSSGGGETQYF	TGTGCCAGCAGCCAAGGAGATTCCAGCGGGGGAGGAGAGACCCAGTACTTC
few	TRBV5-1	TRBJ2-1	TRBD2	CASSTGGMGNEQFF	TGCGCCAGCAGTACGGGAGGGATGGGCAATGAGCAGTTCTTC
.	TRBV10-3	TRBJ1-2	.	CAISESSHSTSYGYTF	TGTGCCATCAGTGAGTCGAGTCACAGCACGTCATATGGCTACACCTTC
.	TRBV6-6	TRBJ1-6	.	CASSGTGSSYNSPLHF	TGTGCCAGCAGCGGGACTGGCAGCTCCTATAATTCACCCCTCCACTTT
few	TRBV9	TRBJ1-3	.	CASSSHGASGNTIYF	TGTGCCAGCAGCTCTCATGGGGCTTCTGGAAACACCATATATTTT
.	TRBV28	TRBJ2-3	TRBD2	CASSLQLAGDGDTQYF	TGTGCCAGCAGTTTACAGCTAGCGGGAGATGGAGATACGCAGTATTTT
once	TRBV9	TRBJ2-1	.	CASSGVHSRGGEQFF	TGTGCCAGCAGCGGAGTGCATAGCCGGGGTGGTGAGCAGTTCTTC
.	TRBV28	TRBJ1-4	TRBD1	CASSFSGTVMRKLFF	TGTGCCAGCAGTTTCTCCGGGACAGTAATGAGGAAACTGTTTTTT
.	TRBV5-1	TRBJ1-2	.	CASSREDLGGYTF	TGCGCCAGCAGCCGGGAGGACCTCGGGGGCTACACCTTC
few	TRBV9	TRBJ1-6	TRBD1	CASSVTGTGQLSPLHF	TGTGCCAGCAGCGTAACCGGGACAGGGCAGCTGTCACCCCTCCACTTT
once	TRBV7-9	TRBJ2-1	.	CASSFRGIGGVYNEQFF	TGTGCCAGCAGCTTTAGGGGGATTGGCGGCGTCTACAATGAGCAGTTCTTC
.	TRBV28	TRBJ1-2	.	CASSPGGLTSNYGYTF	TGTGCCAGCAGCCCGGGGGGTCTTACCTCTAACTATGGCTACACCTTC
.	TRBV4-1	TRBJ2-3	.	CASSQGTTRGGDTQYF	TGCGCCAGCAGCCAAGGTACTACTCGAGGTGGAGATACGCAGTATTTT
.	TRBV6-5	TRBJ2-7	TRBD1	CASGTGDSLDEQYF	TGTGCCAGCGGGACAGGCGACAGTTTGGACGAGCAGTACTTC
.	TRBV30	TRBJ2-7	TRBD2	CAWSHGTIEQYF	TGTGCCTGGAGCCATGGGACTATCGAGCAGTACTTC
.	TRBV4-1	TRBJ2-1	.	CASSQDFISDNEQFF	TGCGCCAGCAGCCAAGATTTCATAAGCGACAATGAGCAGTTCTTC
.	TRBV15	TRBJ2-1	.	CATSRDASFYNEQFF	TGTGCCACCAGCAGAGACGCTAGCTTCTACAATGAGCAGTTCTTC
once	TRBV12-3/TRBV12-4	TRBJ1-2	.	CASSLNYNYGYTF	TGTGCCAGCAGTTTGAACTATAACTATGGCTACACCTTC
once	TRBV30	TRBJ1-5	.	CAWSLGRTTAQHF	TGTGCCTGGAGTCTCGGACGGACTACGGCCCAGCATTTT
.	TRBV6-5	TRBJ1-1	.	CASSYGGAMSTEAFF	TGTGCCAGCAGTTACGGGGGGGCGATGAGCACTGAAGCTTTCTTT
.	TRBV18	TRBJ1-1	.	CASSPLSENTEAFF	TGTGCCAGCTCACCACTCTCAGAAAACACTGAAGCTTTCTTT
once	TRBV24-1	TRBJ2-3	.	CATEPRAGHTDTQYF	TGTGCCACCGAGCCCCGTGCGGGGCACACAGATACGCAGTATTTT
.	TRBV4-3	TRBJ2-1	TRBD2	CASSQWREGHYNEQFF	TGCGCCAGCAGCCAATGGCGGGAGGGCCACTACAATGAGCAGTTCTTC
.	TRBV7-3	TRBJ2-1	TRBD2	CASSLMTPSGLQFF	TGTGCCAGCAGCTTAATGACGCCTAGCGGACTTCAGTTCTTC
.	TRBV4-1	TRBJ2-4	TRBD1	CASSRILPPPGQGLAKNIQYF	TGCGCCAGCAGCCGTATACTCCCCCCTCCGGGACAGGGTCTGGCCAAAAACATTCAGTACTTC
once	TRBV9	TRBJ2-7	TRBD1	CASSVTGTGRYEQYF	TGTGCCAGCAGCGTAACCGGGACAGGGCGCTACGAGCAGTACTTC
.	TRBV30	TRBJ1-5	.	CAWSGVRGPQHF	TGTGCCTGGAGTGGTGTCCGCGGGCCCCAGCATTTT
.	TRBV19	TRBJ2-1	TRBD2	CASSPGLALYNEQFF	TGTGCCAGTAGCCCGGGACTAGCGCTGTACAATGAGCAGTTCTTC
once	TRBV7-2	TRBJ2-7	TRBD2	CASRGQRDSYEQYF	TGTGCCAGCAGAGGTCAGCGGGACTCCTACGAGCAGTACTTC
.	TRBV2	TRBJ2-3	TRBD1	CASRPRGLNTDTQYF	TGTGCCAGCAGACCGAGGGGGCTGAACACAGATACGCAGTATTTT
.	TRBV29-1	TRBJ2-1	TRBD2	CSVKILLAAQGDEQFF	TGCAGCGTTAAAATTCTACTAGCGGCCCAAGGGGATGAGCAGTTCTTC
.	TRBV5-4	TRBJ2-5	TRBD1	CASIDRGRQETQYF	TGTGCCAGCATCGACAGGGGTAGACAAGAGACCCAGTACTTC
.	TRBV5-8	TRBJ2-6	.	CASSLVRTRSSGANVLTF	TGTGCCAGCAGCTTGGTTCGGACACGAAGCTCTGGGGCCAACGTCCTGACTTTC
.	TRBV16	TRBJ1-1	.	CASSQSRLGNTEAFF	TGTGCCAGCAGCCAATCTCGACTAGGGAACACTGAAGCTTTCTTT
.	TRBV29-1	TRBJ2-2	.	CSVTYSDRNTGELFF	TGCAGCGTCACCTACTCGGACAGAAACACCGGGGAGCTGTTTTTT
.	TRBV9	TRBJ1-6	.	CASSVFGNSPLHF	TGTGCCAGCAGCGTATTCGGGAATTCACCCCTCCACTTT
.	TRBV7-2	TRBJ2-3	TRBD2	CASSYLAGGADTQYF	TGTGCCAGCAGCTATCTAGCGGGAGGGGCAGATACGCAGTATTTT
.	TRBV11-2	TRBJ1-6	TRBD1	CASSLDPGGGSPLHF	TGTGCCAGCAGCTTAGATCCAGGGGGCGGCTCACCCCTCCACTTT
once	TRBV5-4	TRBJ1-2	.	CASSWDLQGNYGYTF	TGTGCCAGCAGCTGGGATTTACAGGGCAACTATGGCTACACCTTC
.	TRBV10-3	TRBJ1-5	.	CAISEAQGSNQPQHF	TGTGCCATCAGTGAGGCACAGGGTAGCAATCAGCCCCAGCATTTT
few	TRBV6-5	TRBJ2-1	TRBD2	CASSYTGLAGGNEQFF	TGTGCCAGCAGTTACACCGGACTAGCGGGAGGTAATGAGCAGTTCTTC